One sample yielded the 22 T cell receptor beta chains listed below, sequenced in a study of shared clonotypes between healthy human individuals. Sequencing was performed with immunoSEQ multiplex PCR; in TCRdb, only in-frame clones are kept and a portion is missing. The sample lists 450,000 to 500,000 clones; almost 80% were seen once. Sample: PBMCs. The receptors shown here come from a woman in her thirties or forties in good health. Some clones in this sample may be carry-over from other donors' samples.

Worth noting for this clone: This sequence is one base from a far larger clone and is likely a read error. The chain has TRBV18 and TRBJ2-7, with TRBD2 identical over 9 bases. The germline V gene has CDR1 KGHSH and CDR2 LQKENI. The CDR3 has 14 residues. Trimming took 3 bases from V and 6 from J; bases not matched to a gene: 6. The CDR3 reads CASSPIAGACEQYF. The CDR3 DNA reads as TGTGCCAGCTCACCTATAGCGGGAGCCTGCGAGCAGTACTTC.

This rearrangement joins TRBV10-2 to TRBJ1-2; D is unclear. CDR3 length equals 13 residues. The germline V gene encodes CDR1 WSHSY and CDR2 SAAADI. The ends were cut back, 10 bases at V and 7 bases at J, with 19 bases in the middle. The CDR3 protein is CAIARDLPSGYTF. The CDR3 nucleotides are TGCGCCATTGCGAGGGATCTACCTAGTGGCTACACCTTC.

The chain uses TRBV19 and TRBJ2-7, with 10 positions matching TRBD2. The germline gives CDR1 LNHDA, CDR2 SQIVND (reference sequence). The CDR3 consists of 15 residues. J lost 1 base, V lost 4 bases, and 4 bases had no gene match. The CDR3 region is CASSKKREGSYEQYF. In DNA, the CDR3 is TGTGCCAGTAGTAAAAAGCGGGAGGGTTCCTACGAGCAGTACTTC.

The chain links TRBV15 to TRBJ2-5; D gene ambiguous. V shed 1 base and J shed 5 bases, with 8 bases lying between them. The CDR3 has 13 amino acids. The V gene's germline CDR1 is LNHNV and CDR2 YYDKDF (reference sequence). CDR3 in DNA: TGTGCCACCAGCAGAGGGGCTTGGGAGACCCAGTACTTC. Residues: CATSRGAWETQYF.

The rearrangement joins TRBV9 to TRBJ2-1; possible D gene TRBD2, 6 bases. The CDR3 consists of 14 residues. Germline CDR1 is SGDLS and CDR2 is YYNGEE. The V and J ends lost 7 bases and 3 bases respectively, with 14 bases between them. CDR3 bases: TGTGCCAGCGCCCCCCTCGGGAGCTACAATGAGCAGTTCTTC. Amino acids: CASAPLGSYNEQFF.

The chain combines TRBV29-1 with TRBJ2-7; TRBD2 might be the D (6 bases). Per the germline V gene, CDR1 is SQVTM and CDR2 is ANQGSEA. This CDR3 is 13 amino acids long. V was pared by 4 bases and J by 5 bases, with 15 bases between. DNA for the CDR3: TGCAGCGTTGGGGTTTCGGGGGTACACGAGCAGTACTTC. Its protein is CSVGVSGVHEQYF.

The rearrangement joins TRBV27 to TRBJ2-5, with 8 bases that match TRBD1. The germline gives CDR1 MNHEY, CDR2 SMNVEV (reference sequence). This CDR3 has 12 residues. The junction had 1 base not matched to a gene; V was cut back by 8 bases and J by 2 bases. The chain's CDR3 is CASRTGQETQYF. The DNA of the CDR3 is TGTGCCAGCCGGACAGGGCAAGAGACCCAGTACTTC.

V is TRBV30 and J is TRBJ2-1, with 10 bases identical to TRBD2. Unmatched junction bases numbered 3, after V lost 4 bases and J lost 3 bases. Germline lookup yields CDR1 GTSNPN and CDR2 SVGIG (reference sequence). This CDR3 comprises 14 residues. The CDR3 sequence: CAWTGTSDYNEQFF. The CDR3 DNA reads as TGTGCCTGGACAGGGACTAGCGACTACAATGAGCAGTTCTTC.

V is TRBV5-6 and J is TRBJ1-1; D is uncertain. CDR3 length: 14 residues. CDR1 and CDR2 from the germline V gene are SGHDT and YYEEEE. Trimming pared 1 base from V and 2 bases from J, leaving 9 bases between. CDR3 loop: CASSLSGLNTEAFF. CDR3 DNA sequence: TGTGCCAGCAGCTTGAGCGGGCTCAACACTGAAGCTTTCTTT.

The chain joins TRBV7-8 to TRBJ1-1; a weak D match, TRBD1 (5 bases). Trimming pared 5 bases from V and 1 base from J, leaving 8 bases between. The CDR3 loop spans 13 amino acids. CDR1 SGHVS and CDR2 FQNEAQ come from the germline V gene. DNA for the CDR3: TGTGCCAGCAGCAAGACAGCGAACACTGAAGCTTTCTTT. It specifies CASSKTANTEAFF.

This clone appeared a single time. The chain joins TRBV4-1 to TRBJ2-7, with D possibly matching TRBD2 (6 bases). From germline, CDR1 is MGHRA and CDR2 YSYEKL. The CDR3 is 14 amino acids. Trimming removed 1 base at V and 6 bases at J, with 13 bases between. CDR3 DNA: TGCGCCAGCAGCCAAGGACTAGTTCTATCCGAGCAGTACTTC. Protein sequence: CASSQGLVLSEQYF.

The rearrangement links TRBV7-8 to TRBJ2-5; D perhaps matches TRBD2 (6 bases). Germline V gene data show CDR1 as SGHVS and CDR2 as FQNEAQ. V lost 2 bases and J lost 4, with 20 bases in between. There are 17 residues in the CDR3. CDR3 amino acids: CASSLSILAGSGETQYF. As DNA, the CDR3 is TGTGCCAGCAGCTTAAGCATACTAGCCGGGAGTGGAGAGACCCAGTACTTC.

This CDR3 is CASSLLPGQGAINEQFF. CDR3 sequence (DNA): TGTGCCAGCAGTTTATTGCCGGGACAGGGGGCGATAAATGAGCAGTTCTTC. The chain combines TRBV28 with TRBJ2-1; the match to TRBD1 covers 12 bases. Germline trimming cut 1 base from V and 7 bases from J; bases unmatched to any gene: 8. Germline CDR1 and CDR2: MDHEN and SYDVKM. The CDR3 has 17 residues.

The V call is TRBV5-1, the J call TRBJ2-1; the match to TRBD2 covers 10 bases. This CDR3 contains 16 residues. J was trimmed by 2 bases and V by 4 bases; bases with no gene match: 6. From germline, CDR1 is SGHRS and CDR2 YFSETQ. This chain's CDR3 is CASSLPGLAPYNEQFF. For the CDR3, the DNA is TGCGCCAGCAGCCTACCGGGACTAGCGCCCTACAATGAGCAGTTCTTC.

The V and J genes are TRBV5-1 and TRBJ2-3, with 7 bases aligning to TRBD2. The V gene's germline CDR1 is SGHRS and CDR2 YFSETQ. The ends lost 3 bases at V and 4 bases at J; junction bases unmatched: 20. This CDR3 has 19 amino acids. Here the CDR3 reads CASSSNPLARHGAADTQYF. The CDR3 DNA sequence: TGCGCCAGCAGCTCCAACCCACTAGCGCGCCACGGAGCAGCAGATACGCAGTATTTT.

The genes are TRBV5-6 and TRBJ2-7; perhaps TRBD1 as D (6 bases). V lost 4 bases and J lost 6, with 17 bases in between. Germline V gene lookup returns CDR1 SGHDT and CDR2 YYEEEE. CDR3 length: 14 residues. The CDR3 DNA follows: TGTGCCAGCAGCGTCTTACAGGGTGTTGGCGAGCAGTACTTC. The encoded protein is CASSVLQGVGEQYF.

The chain couples TRBV7-3 to TRBJ2-1; D perhaps matches TRBD2 (6 bases). Trimming took 5 bases from V and 12 from J, leaving 23 bases between them. The V gene's germline CDR1 is SGHTA and CDR2 FQGTGA. The CDR3 runs to 15 residues. As DNA, the CDR3 is TGTGCCAGCAGCATGTCTAGCGTCACCCCGACTGGGCAGTTCTTC. Translation gives CASSMSSVTPTGQFF.

The chain links TRBV19 to TRBJ2-1; 11 nucleotides align to TRBD1. With V trimmed by 6 bases and J by 7 bases, 5 bases remained unmatched. Per germline, CDR1 LNHDA and CDR2 SQIVND (reference sequence). The CDR3 spans 14 residues. CDR3 sequence: CASRGQGVWNEQFF. In nucleotides, the CDR3 is TGTGCCAGTAGGGGACAGGGGGTTTGGAATGAGCAGTTCTTC.

This clone was seen just once. The chain has TRBV2 and TRBJ2-3; D is unclear. The CDR3 is 13 amino acids. Germline V gives CDR1 SNHLY, CDR2 FYNNEI. V was trimmed by 6 bases and J by 3 bases, leaving 10 bases between them. The CDR3 DNA follows: TGTGCCAGCAGGTTCTTTCTAACAGATACGCAGTATTTT. The encoded protein is CASRFFLTDTQYF. The complete variable domain, with remaining parts taken from reference TRBV2 and TRBJ2-3, reads EPEVTQTPSHQVTQMGQEVILRCVPISNHLYFYWYRQILGQKVEFLVSFYNNEISEKSEIFDDQFSVERPDGSNFTLKIRSTKLEDSAMYFCASRFFLTDTQYFGPGTRLTVL.

The genes are TRBV10-3 and TRBJ2-1; the D gene is possibly TRBD2 (5 bases). The germline V gene has CDR1 ENHRY and CDR2 SYGVKD. The CDR3 extends over 14 amino acids. V shed 6 bases and J shed 4 bases, with 13 bases lying between them. The CDR3 here is CAISDDYLYNEQFF. The DNA of the CDR3 is TGTGCCATCAGCGACGACTACCTTTACAATGAGCAGTTCTTC.

The genes are TRBV7-2 and TRBJ2-5; 7 bases align to TRBD2. V shed 4 bases and J 0 bases; nucleotides not matched to a gene: 11. CDR1 and CDR2 from the germline V gene are SGHTA and FQGNSA. The CDR3 totals 17 residues. In DNA, the CDR3 is TGTGCCAGCAGCTCCAGCGGGGCTACCCACTACCAAGAGACCCAGTACTTC. Translated, it gives CASSSSGATHYQETQYF.

As for this clone: This same CDR3 is encoded by further DNA sequences in the sample. The chain employs TRBV11-3 and TRBJ2-3; D not certain. Trimming stripped 1 base from V and 2 bases from J, with 7 bases between. The CDR3 covers 14 residues. The germline V gene has CDR1 SGHNT and CDR2 YENEEA. The CDR3, as DNA: TGTGCCAGCAGCTTAGGGGGATCCACAGATACGCAGTATTTT. Its translation is CASSLGGSTDTQYF.